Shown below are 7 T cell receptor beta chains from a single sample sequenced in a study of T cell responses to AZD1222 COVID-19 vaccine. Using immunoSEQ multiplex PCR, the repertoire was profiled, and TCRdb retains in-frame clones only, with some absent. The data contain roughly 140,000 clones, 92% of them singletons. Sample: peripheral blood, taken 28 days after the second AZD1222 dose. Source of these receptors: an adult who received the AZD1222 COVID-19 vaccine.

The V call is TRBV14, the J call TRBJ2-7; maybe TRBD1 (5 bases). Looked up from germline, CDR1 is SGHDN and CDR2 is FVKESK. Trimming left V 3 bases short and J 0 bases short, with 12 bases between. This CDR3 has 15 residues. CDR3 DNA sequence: TGTGCCAGCAGCCAGGGGCGGCAGAGCTCCTACGAGCAGTACGTC. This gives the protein CASSQGRQSSYEQYV.

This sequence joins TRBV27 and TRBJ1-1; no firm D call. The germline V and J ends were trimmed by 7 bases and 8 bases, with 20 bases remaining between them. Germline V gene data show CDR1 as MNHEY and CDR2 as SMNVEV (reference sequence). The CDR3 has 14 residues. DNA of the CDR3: TGTGCCAGCACCCCTTTCTTAAGAAGCGTAGAAGCTTTCTTT. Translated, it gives CASTPFLRSVEAFF.

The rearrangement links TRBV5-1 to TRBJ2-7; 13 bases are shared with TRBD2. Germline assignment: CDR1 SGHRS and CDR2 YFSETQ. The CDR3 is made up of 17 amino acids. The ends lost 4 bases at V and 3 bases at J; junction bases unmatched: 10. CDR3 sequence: CASSPTGLAGEFYEQYF. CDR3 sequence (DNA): TGCGCCAGCAGCCCGACTGGACTAGCGGGAGAGTTCTACGAGCAGTACTTC.

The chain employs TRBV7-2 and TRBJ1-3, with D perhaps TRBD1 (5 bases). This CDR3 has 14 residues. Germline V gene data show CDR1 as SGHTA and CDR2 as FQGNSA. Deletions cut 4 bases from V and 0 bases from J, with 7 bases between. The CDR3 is CASSSGTSGNTIYF. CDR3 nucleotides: TGTGCCAGCAGCTCCGGGACCTCTGGAAACACCATATATTTT. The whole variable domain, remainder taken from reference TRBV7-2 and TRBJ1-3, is GAGVSQSPSNKVTEKGKDVELRCDPISGHTALYWYRQSLGQGLEFLIYFQGNSAPDKSGLPSDRFSAERTGGSVSTLTIQRTQQEDSAVYLCASSSGTSGNTIYFGEGSWLTVV.

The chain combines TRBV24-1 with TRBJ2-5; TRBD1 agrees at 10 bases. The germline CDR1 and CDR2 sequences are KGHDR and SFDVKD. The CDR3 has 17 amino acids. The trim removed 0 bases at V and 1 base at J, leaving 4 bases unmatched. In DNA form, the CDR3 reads TGTGCCACCAGTGATTTGCGGACAGGGGGACTCCAAGAGACCCAGTACTTC. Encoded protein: CATSDLRTGGLQETQYF.

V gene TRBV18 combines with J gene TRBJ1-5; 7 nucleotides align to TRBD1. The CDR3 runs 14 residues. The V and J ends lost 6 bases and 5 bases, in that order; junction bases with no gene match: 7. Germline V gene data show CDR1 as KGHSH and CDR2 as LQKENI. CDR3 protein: CASSPRQGHQPQHF. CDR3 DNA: TGTGCCAGCTCTCCGCGACAGGGACATCAGCCCCAGCATTTT.

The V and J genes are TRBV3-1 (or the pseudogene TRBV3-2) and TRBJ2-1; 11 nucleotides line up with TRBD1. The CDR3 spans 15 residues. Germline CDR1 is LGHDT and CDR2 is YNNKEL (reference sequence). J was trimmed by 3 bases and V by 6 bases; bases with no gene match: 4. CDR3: CASRRGTGGYNEQFF. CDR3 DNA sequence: TGTGCCAGCAGGAGGGGGACAGGGGGCTACAATGAGCAGTTCTTC.